This T cell receptor beta chain was sequenced for a study of blood T cell repertoires in COVID-19. Study-wide background: Acute and convalescent COVID-19 samples came from the United States, Italy and Spain.

The assay was immunoSEQ multiplex PCR, and TCRdb's table has in-frame clones only and misses some. Here the sample spans roughly 290,000 clones, about 89% being singletons. Germline assignment: CDR1 GTSNPN and CDR2 SVGIG (reference sequence). Trimming shortened V by 1 base and J by 3 bases, and 7 bases separated the two germline ends. The CDR3 length is 13 residues. This chain uses TRBV30 with TRBJ2-4; tentative D call: TRBD2 (5 bases). The sample taken for sequencing was peripheral blood. The sequence was collected from a man between 25 and 39 years old with acute or convalescent COVID-19. CDR3 protein: CAWSGTVKNIQYF. The CDR3, as DNA: TGTGCCTGGAGTGGGACTGTCAAAAACATTCAGTACTTC.